Following are 21 T cell receptor beta chains from one sample sequenced in a study of blood T cell repertoires in COVID-19. Some clones are missing from TCRdb's copy, which holds only in-frame ones; the method was immunoSEQ multiplex PCR. The profile shows 250,000 to 400,000 clones, 80% to 90% of them singletons. The sample taken for sequencing was PBMCs or T cells enriched from blood (not recorded which). These receptors were taken from a woman younger than 45 who had recovered from COVID-19.

V and J are TRBV5-1 and TRBJ2-4; D possibly corresponds to TRBD1 (6 bases). CDR3 length: 15 amino acids. Germline V gene sequence: CDR1 SGHRS, CDR2 YFSETQ. Trimming stripped 0 bases from V and 6 bases from J, with 13 bases between. The CDR3 DNA reads as TGCGCCAGCAGCTTGGGTCGGACAGCCCTAAACATTCAGTACTTC. Translating it yields CASSLGRTALNIQYF.

The genes are TRBV6-5 and TRBJ1-1; D remains ambiguous. The germline V gene has CDR1 MNHEY and CDR2 SVGAGI. CDR3 size: 14 residues. With 2 bases removed from V and 0 bases from J, the gap between germline ends came to 7 bases. The CDR3 sequence: CASSYEGMNTEAFF. The DNA for the CDR3 is TGTGCCAGCAGTTACGAGGGTATGAACACTGAAGCTTTCTTT.

The rearrangement links TRBV9 to TRBJ2-2, with D hard to call. The V end was cut by 7 bases, the J end by 0 bases, with 10 bases between. This CDR3 has 14 residues. The germline V gene has CDR1 SGDLS and CDR2 YYNGEE. CDR3 protein: CASATVSNTGELFF. CDR3 coding DNA: TGTGCCAGCGCTACCGTTTCGAACACCGGGGAGCTGTTTTTT.

Here the CDR3 reads CASSGVGLAGGPTGELFF. CDR3 sequence (DNA): TGTGCCAGCAGCGGAGTAGGACTAGCGGGGGGGCCGACCGGGGAGCTGTTTTTT. J is TRBJ2-2 and V is TRBV2; 15 bases are shared with TRBD2. Germline V gives CDR1 SNHLY, CDR2 FYNNEI. The CDR3 loop spans 18 amino acids. The J segment lost 5 bases and the V segment lost 6 bases, leaving 10 bases of the junction unmatched.

V usage is TRBV3-1 (or the pseudogene TRBV3-2) and J usage is TRBJ1-1, with 8 bases lining up with TRBD1. Germline V gives CDR1 LGHDT, CDR2 YNNKEL (reference sequence). The CDR3 consists of 14 residues. The V segment lost 4 bases and the J segment 8 bases; nucleotides outside the gene matches: 9. CDR3 residues: CASSPNPRDREAFF. The CDR3 DNA sequence: TGTGCCAGCAGCCCGAACCCCCGGGACAGGGAAGCTTTCTTT.

Only one count was recorded for this clone. The chain employs TRBV7-2 and TRBJ2-7; 8 bases match TRBD2. CDR3 length: 15 residues. Trimming removed 1 base from V and 5 bases from J; junction bases left unmatched: 7. CDR1 SGHTA and CDR2 FQGNSA come from the germline V gene. CDR3 DNA sequence: TGTGCCAGCAGCTTAGGACGGGGGGGCATCCACGAGCAGTACTTC. This translates into CASSLGRGGIHEQYF.

This clone occurred once. V gene TRBV4-1 combines with J gene TRBJ2-6; 7 bases line up with TRBD1. Trimming cost V 2 bases and J 0 bases; bases outside gene matches: 7. Per the germline V gene, CDR1 is MGHRA and CDR2 is YSYEKL. The length of the CDR3 is 18 residues. The CDR3 sequence: CASSQLGNRGSGANVLTF. The CDR3 coding sequence is TGCGCCAGCAGCCAACTCGGAAACAGGGGCTCTGGGGCCAACGTCCTGACTTTC.

The chain carries TRBV14 and TRBJ1-1; the D gene is possibly TRBD1 (6 bases). The CDR3 runs 14 residues. Per the germline V gene, CDR1 is SGHDN and CDR2 is FVKESK. V was pared by 4 bases and J by 0 bases, with 9 bases between. The CDR3 region has the DNA TGTGCCAGCAGCCCACAGGGATTGAACACTGAAGCTTTCTTT. This codes for CASSPQGLNTEAFF.

The genes are TRBV6-1 and TRBJ2-7; D may be TRBD1 (6 bases). Germline V gene data show CDR1 as MNHNS and CDR2 as SASEGT. The CDR3 runs 15 residues. The V and J ends lost 0 bases and 4 bases respectively, with 13 bases between them. The CDR3, as DNA: TGTGCCAGCAGTGAAGCGCCAGGGGTAGGTTACGAGCAGTACTTC. This translates into CASSEAPGVGYEQYF.

This CDR3 is CASSPTGWGRGYF. The CDR3 nucleotides are TGTGCCAGCAGCCCCACTGGGTGGGGCCGAGGGTATTTT. The chain employs TRBV3-1 (or the pseudogene TRBV3-2) and TRBJ2-3; D perhaps matches TRBD1 (5 bases). The length of the CDR3 is 13 residues. Germline V gives CDR1 LGHDT, CDR2 YNNKEL (reference sequence). The V end was cut by 4 bases, the J end by 14 bases, with 19 bases between.

The chain uses TRBV15 and TRBJ1-1, with D possibly matching TRBD1 (5 bases). V dropped 6 bases and J dropped 1 base, with 12 bases sitting between them. Germline-derived CDR1 and CDR2 are LNHNV and YYDKDF (reference sequence). The CDR3 loop spans 14 amino acids. Written as DNA, the CDR3 is TGTGCCACCAGTGATGCAGGGCAGAACACTGAAGCTTTCTTT. Protein: CATSDAGQNTEAFF.

This chain connects TRBV7-2 to TRBJ2-1; TRBD2 matches 8 bases. The length of the CDR3 is 15 residues. Germline CDR1 and CDR2: SGHTA and FQGNSA. The junction had 5 bases not matched to a gene; V was cut back by 5 bases and J by 2 bases. The chain's CDR3 is CASSLPGLAYNEQFF. Here the CDR3 DNA reads TGTGCCAGCAGCCTGCCGGGACTAGCCTACAATGAGCAGTTCTTC.

The chain employs TRBV2 and TRBJ1-4; 7 positions match TRBD1. The CDR3 has 14 amino acids. Trimming removed 6 bases from V and 4 bases from J; junction bases left unmatched: 5. Per germline, CDR1 SNHLY and CDR2 FYNNEI. For the CDR3, the DNA is TGTGCCAGCAGCCGGACAGGCTATAATGAAAAACTGTTTTTT. Translation: CASSRTGYNEKLFF.

The chain links TRBV7-9 to TRBJ2-7; D is possibly TRBD1 (6 bases). Germline-derived CDR1 and CDR2 are SEHNR and FQNEAQ (reference sequence). CDR3 length: 14 amino acids. V lost 3 bases and J lost 2, with 11 bases in between. The DNA for the CDR3 is TGTGCCAGCAGCTTCGCACAGGGACCCTACGAGCAGTACTTC. Encoded protein: CASSFAQGPYEQYF.

This clone was counted between two and nine times. J is TRBJ1-2 and V is TRBV3-1 (or the pseudogene TRBV3-2), with unresolved D. The germline V gene has CDR1 LGHDT and CDR2 YNNKEL (reference sequence). The V gene lost 1 base and the J gene lost 6 bases, with 9 bases spanning the gap. CDR3 size: 13 residues. The CDR3 DNA reads TGTGCCAGCAGCCAAGCGGAGGTTAATGGCTACACCTTC. Translated, it gives CASSQAEVNGYTF.

The chain has TRBV7-3 and TRBJ2-5, with 9 positions matching TRBD2. The V segment lost 5 bases and the J segment 1 base; nucleotides outside the gene matches: 5. This CDR3 has 15 residues. Germline V CDR1 and CDR2: SGHTA, FQGTGA. The DNA of the CDR3 is TGTGCCAGCAGCCTCATAGCGGGGGTCCAAGAGACCCAGTACTTC. Translation: CASSLIAGVQETQYF.

The chain employs TRBV7-9 and TRBJ2-2, with D possibly TRBD2 on 6 matching bases. Germline CDR1 is SEHNR and CDR2 is FQNEAQ (reference sequence). The V gene lost 5 bases and the J gene lost 0 bases, with 10 bases spanning the gap. The CDR3 has 15 residues. CDR3 amino acids: CASSHGTPNTGELFF. In nucleotides, the CDR3 is TGTGCCAGCAGCCACGGGACTCCGAACACCGGGGAGCTGTTTTTT.

The V call is TRBV5-1, the J call TRBJ2-7; D uncertain. Germline V CDR1 and CDR2: SGHRS, YFSETQ. The V end lost 3 bases, the J end lost 2 bases, and 21 bases lay between the germline ends. This CDR3 comprises 17 residues. CDR3 nucleotide sequence: TGCGCCAGCAGCTCGATGCGAAACGGTCCTGCTACCTACGAGCAGTACTTC. Its protein product is CASSSMRNGPATYEQYF.

The V gene is TRBV2, the J gene TRBJ1-4; D is possibly TRBD1 (5 bases). Trimming took off 8 bases at V and 6 bases at J, with 16 bases between the two ends. The germline CDR1 and CDR2 sequences are SNHLY and FYNNEI. The CDR3 is made up of 14 amino acids. CDR3: CASEYSRDDEKLFF. The CDR3 coding sequence is TGTGCCAGCGAGTATTCCAGGGATGATGAAAAACTGTTTTTT.

V and J are TRBV18 and TRBJ1-4; 8 nucleotides align to TRBD1. Germline V gene lookup returns CDR1 KGHSH and CDR2 LQKENI. The CDR3 contains 15 residues. Unmatched junction bases numbered 1, after V lost 2 bases and J lost 2 bases. CDR3 region: CASSPRTGTNEKLFF. The CDR3 nucleotides read TGTGCCAGCTCACCAAGGACAGGGACTAATGAAAAACTGTTTTTT.

The chain links TRBV6-1 to TRBJ2-7; D call uncertain. Germline V lookup: CDR1 MNHNS, CDR2 SASEGT. V shed 0 bases and J shed 3 bases, with 12 bases lying between them. CDR3 size: 15 residues. In DNA, the CDR3 is TGTGCCAGCAGTGAAGCGATAAAGAGTCGCTACGAGCAGTACTTC. Translating it yields CASSEAIKSRYEQYF.